Listed below are T cell receptor beta chains from one sample, sequenced in a study of CD8+CD57+ T cells in acquired aplastic anemia. TCRdb independently ran MiXCR on the reads; one entry per CDR3 protein. The sample has under 200,000 distinct CDR3 sequences; less than 50% are singletons. Sequences were obtained from sorted CD4+, CD8+, or CD8+CD57+ T cells (not recorded which) from PBMCs. All receptors come from a human donor with aplastic anemia. The CDR3 runs from the conserved cysteine through the conserved F or W. The order of the fields is CDR3 protein, CDR3 DNA, J gene, D gene, clone size, V gene. The D gene is left open where the match is weak. A row's size may be missing; if present it is once, few, many or a size class.

CASSEPRGEAKNIQYF,TGTGCCAGCAGCGAGCCGCGAGGGGAAGCCAAAAACATTCAGTACTTC,TRBJ2-4,.,.,TRBV9
CASSEGSGGQETQYF,TGTGCCAGCAGTGAGGGTAGCGGGGGACAAGAGACCCAGTACTTC,TRBJ2-5,TRBD2,.,TRBV6-1
CASSPQNSEQYF,TGTGCCAGCAGCCCCCAGAACAGTGAGCAGTACTTC,TRBJ2-7,.,.,TRBV7-9
CATSRDGRGPGGTQYF,TGTGCCACCAGCAGAGATGGCAGGGGTCCGGGTGGGACCCAGTACTTC,TRBJ2-5,.,.,TRBV15
CASGRGTEAFF,TGCGCCAGCGGTAGGGGCACTGAAGCTTTCTTT,TRBJ1-1,.,once,TRBV10-1
CASSYTGNTGELFF,TGCGCCAGCAGCTATACTGGGAACACCGGGGAGCTGTTTTTT,TRBJ2-2,.,.,TRBV5-1
CSARDAMGSNTEAFF,TGCAGTGCTAGAGATGCTATGGGCAGTAACACTGAAGCTTTCTTT,TRBJ1-1,.,.,TRBV20-1
CASSYRTPCNEQFF,TGTGCCAGCAGTTACAGGACGCCGTGCAATGAGCAGTTCTTC,TRBJ2-1,.,.,TRBV6-2/TRBV6-3
CASSPSTGAQGYTF,TGTGCCAGTAGTCCCAGTACAGGGGCACAGGGCTACACCTTC,TRBJ1-2,TRBD1,.,TRBV19
CASSLTGELFF,TGTGCCAGCAGCTTAACCGGGGAGCTGTTTTTT,TRBJ2-2,.,many,TRBV7-6
CISVSEATRSDRYKYF,.,TRBJ2-5,.,many,TRBV7-5
CSAPGTSGIRQYF,TGCAGTGCTCCCGGGACTAGCGGGATCAGGCAGTACTTC,TRBJ2-7,TRBD2,many,TRBV20-1
CASSPPGQTYEQYF,TGTGCCAGCTCACCACCGGGACAGACCTACGAGCAGTACTTC,TRBJ2-7,TRBD1,.,TRBV18
CASSLTGTGGKEAFF,TGTGCCAGCAGTCTAACCGGGACCGGCGGTAAGGAAGCTTTCTTT,TRBJ1-1,.,.,TRBV5-6
CSAGTGGNGYTF,TGCAGTGCCGGGACAGGGGGCAATGGCTACACCTTC,TRBJ1-2,TRBD1,many,TRBV20-1
CASSQDVTGGRGFF,TGTGCCAGCAGCCAAGATGTAACGGGGGGGCGTGGGTTCTTC,TRBJ2-1,TRBD2,.,TRBV3-1
CASSTGVRETQYF,TGTGCCAGTAGTACAGGGGTTCGAGAGACCCAGTACTTC,TRBJ2-5,.,many,TRBV19
CASSLGSGGTDTQYF,TGTGCCAGCAGCTTGGGTAGCGGGGGCACAGATACGCAGTATTTT,TRBJ2-3,TRBD2,.,TRBV5-4
CSASLAGDPKGTQYF,TGCAGTGCGTCACTAGCGGGGGACCCAAAAGGGACCCAGTACTTC,TRBJ2-5,TRBD2,many,TRBV20-1
CASSARERGWNQPQHF,TGTGCCAGCAGTGCTAGAGAGCGGGGGTGGAATCAGCCCCAGCATTTT,TRBJ1-5,.,.,TRBV6-1
CASAYSYNSPLHF,TGTGCCAGCGCCTACTCCTATAATTCACCCCTCCACTTT,TRBJ1-6,.,.,TRBV7-2
CASGLQSSWQLHNEQFF,TGTGCTAGTGGTTTGCAATCCTCCTGGCAGCTTCACAATGAGCAGTTCTTC,TRBJ2-1,.,many,TRBV12-5
CASSSGQGVRNEQFF,TGTGCCAGCAGTTCGGGACAGGGGGTTAGGAATGAGCAGTTCTTC,TRBJ2-1,TRBD1,few,TRBV6-5
CSVAGTEAFF,TGCAGCGTTGCTGGCACTGAAGCTTTCTTT,TRBJ1-1,.,.,TRBV29-1
CASSSDGGGTQYF,TGTGCCAGCAGTTCGGATGGGGGGGGGACGCAGTATTTT,TRBJ2-3,TRBD2,few,TRBV12-3/TRBV12-4
CASSVTGTQYF,TGTGCCAGCAGCGTGACCGGGACCCAGTACTTC,TRBJ2-5,.,.,TRBV9
CATRGGETQYF,TGTGCCACCCGAGGTGGCGAGACCCAGTACTTC,TRBJ2-5,.,.,TRBV10-3
CATNSGGLNYGYTF,TGTGCCACCAACTCGGGGGGACTTAACTATGGCTACACCTTC,TRBJ1-2,.,many,TRBV6-1
CASSFEGNTEAFF,TGCGCCAGCAGCTTTGAAGGGAACACTGAAGCTTTCTTT,TRBJ1-1,.,many,TRBV5-1
CASSYSGTGLYGYTF,TGTGCCAGCAGTTACTCCGGGACAGGGCTCTATGGCTACACCTTC,TRBJ1-2,TRBD1,many,TRBV6-5
CASSLVGGVYEQYF,TGCGCCAGCAGCTTGGTAGGGGGAGTCTACGAGCAGTACTTC,TRBJ2-7,.,.,TRBV5-1
CASSVPRTGVSTF,TGTGCCAGCAGTGTACCCCGGACAGGGGTGTCCACCTTC,TRBJ1-2,TRBD1,many,TRBV6-1
CASSYSWQGADTQYF,TGTGCCAGCAGTTACTCGTGGCAGGGCGCAGATACGCAGTATTTT,TRBJ2-3,.,many,TRBV6-6
CASSFPGSTEAFF,TGTGCCAGCAGCTTCCCAGGGTCCACTGAAGCTTTCTTT,TRBJ1-1,.,.,TRBV7-9
CSAKQGAYSNQPQHF,TGCAGTGCGAAACAGGGGGCTTATTCCAATCAGCCCCAGCATTTT,TRBJ1-5,TRBD1,many,TRBV20-1
CSARRGGPNTEAFF,TGCAGTGCTAGGAGGGGAGGCCCGAACACTGAAGCTTTCTTT,TRBJ1-1,.,.,TRBV20-1
CSVEPEAFF,TGCAGCGTTGAGCCCGAAGCTTTCTTT,TRBJ1-1,.,few,TRBV29-1
CASSGQVDGYTF,TGTGCCAGCAGCGGACAGGTAGATGGCTACACCTTC,TRBJ1-2,TRBD1,.,TRBV2
CASSSPGGPNYGYTF,TGTGCCAGCAGCTCCCCGGGGGGGCCCAACTATGGCTACACCTTC,TRBJ1-2,.,.,TRBV27
CASSQWGDIQYF,TGTGCCAGCAGCCAATGGGGTGACATTCAGTACTTC,TRBJ2-4,.,many,TRBV4-2
CASRPGTYGYTF,TGTGCCAGCAGGCCCGGGACCTATGGCTACACCTTC,TRBJ1-2,.,few,TRBV2
CAISEERGSGTQHF,TGTGCCATCAGTGAGGAGAGGGGATCGGGGACCCAGCATTTT,TRBJ1-5,.,.,TRBV10-3
CSARDPGWISPLHF,TGCAGTGCTAGAGACCCAGGGTGGATCTCACCCCTCCACTTT,TRBJ1-6,.,.,TRBV20-1
CASSWGQGVSYEQYF,TGTGCCAGCAGTTGGGGACAGGGGGTATCCTACGAGCAGTACTTC,TRBJ2-7,TRBD1,.,TRBV12-3/TRBV12-4
CASSLDNEQYF,TGTGCCAGCAGCTTAGACAATGAGCAGTATTTT,TRBJ2-3,.,.,TRBV7-8
CASSQSNRGGNQPQHF,TGTGCCAGCTCTCAAAGTAACAGGGGCGGCAATCAGCCCCAGCATTTT,TRBJ1-5,TRBD1,few,TRBV18
CASSVGTDSFNYGYTF,TGCGCCAGCAGCGTTGGGACAGATAGTTTTAACTATGGCTACACCTTC,TRBJ1-2,TRBD1,many,TRBV5-1
CASSRGTGMNTEAFF,TGTGCCAGCAGTCGTGGGACAGGTATGAACACTGAAGCTTTCTTT,TRBJ1-1,TRBD1,few,TRBV6-2/TRBV6-3
CASSPMTHYEQYF,TGTGCCAGCAGCCCCATGACCCATTACGAGCAGTACTTC,TRBJ2-7,.,many,TRBV7-2
CASRSGLPTSTDTQYF,TGCGCCAGCAGGAGTGGGCTCCCTACTAGCACAGATACGCAGTATTTT,TRBJ2-3,.,few,TRBV10-1
CASSAGQEYGYTF,TGTGCCAGCAGCGCTGGACAGGAGTATGGCTACACCTTC,TRBJ1-2,TRBD1,.,TRBV5-4
CASRGAATNEKLFF,TGTGCCAGCAGGGGGGCAGCAACTAATGAAAAACTGTTTTTT,TRBJ1-4,.,many,TRBV2
CAINRDQGGHGYTF,TGTGCCATCAATAGAGACCAGGGGGGCCATGGCTACACCTTC,TRBJ1-2,TRBD1,.,TRBV10-3
CASRLDAGGSGYGYTF,TGTGCCAGCAGGCTAGACGCGGGAGGCTCCGGCTATGGCTACACCTTC,TRBJ1-2,.,many,TRBV2
CATSDPKTGTTEAFF,TGTGCCACCAGTGATCCCAAGACAGGGACCACTGAAGCTTTCTTT,TRBJ1-1,TRBD1,few,TRBV24-1
CATSDSRQVETQYF,TGTGCCACCAGTGATTCACGACAGGTGGAGACCCAGTACTTC,TRBJ2-5,.,few,TRBV24-1
CASSVDTSGNTIYF,TGTGCCAGCAGCGTAGACACCTCTGGAAACACCATATATTTT,TRBJ1-3,.,many,TRBV9
CASYGGGLAIEQYF,TGTGCCAGCTACGGGGGAGGATTGGCTATTGAGCAGTACTTC,TRBJ2-7,.,.,TRBV28
CASSLVGNQETQYF,TGTGCCAGCAGCTTAGTCGGGAACCAAGAGACCCAGTACTTC,TRBJ2-5,.,.,TRBV11-2